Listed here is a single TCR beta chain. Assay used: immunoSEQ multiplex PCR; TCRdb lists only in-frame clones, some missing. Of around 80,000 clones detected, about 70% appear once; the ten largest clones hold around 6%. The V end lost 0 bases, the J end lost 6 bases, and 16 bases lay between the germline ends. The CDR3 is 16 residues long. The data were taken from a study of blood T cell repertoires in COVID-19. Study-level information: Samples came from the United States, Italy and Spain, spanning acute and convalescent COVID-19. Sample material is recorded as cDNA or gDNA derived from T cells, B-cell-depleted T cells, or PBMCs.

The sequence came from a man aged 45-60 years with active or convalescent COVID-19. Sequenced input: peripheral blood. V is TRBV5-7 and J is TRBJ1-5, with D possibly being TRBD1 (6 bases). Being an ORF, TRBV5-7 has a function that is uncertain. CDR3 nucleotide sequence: TGTGCCAGCAGCTTGGCTGTCGGTGGCAGGGGTCAGCCCCAGCATTTT. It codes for CASSLAVGGRGQPQHF.